This T cell receptor (beta chain) was recovered during a study of T-cell reconstitution after alpha-beta-depleted transplantation in children. Germline CDR1 and CDR2: SEHNR and FQNEAQ (reference sequence). With 8 bases removed from V and 5 bases from J, the gap between germline ends came to 25 bases. The CDR3 totals 16 residues. This sample's TCRbeta library carried unique molecular identifier barcodes. MiXCR, applied by TCRdb to the PCR reads, yields one record per CDR3 protein. The table includes some 350,000 distinct CDR3 sequences, 9% to 12% detected once. The input for sequencing was PBMCs from the stem cell graft donor, taken from the stem cell graft. V usage is TRBV7-9 and J usage is TRBJ2-7; weak D call: TRBD1 (5 bases). This clonotype was obtained from a human donor who donated a stem cell graft to a child with acute lymphoblastic leukemia. CDR3 sequence reads: CASGSGQGWARDEQYF. The CDR3 nucleotides read TGTGCCAGCGGGTCCGGTCAGGGTTGGGCTAGAGACGAGCAGTACTTC.